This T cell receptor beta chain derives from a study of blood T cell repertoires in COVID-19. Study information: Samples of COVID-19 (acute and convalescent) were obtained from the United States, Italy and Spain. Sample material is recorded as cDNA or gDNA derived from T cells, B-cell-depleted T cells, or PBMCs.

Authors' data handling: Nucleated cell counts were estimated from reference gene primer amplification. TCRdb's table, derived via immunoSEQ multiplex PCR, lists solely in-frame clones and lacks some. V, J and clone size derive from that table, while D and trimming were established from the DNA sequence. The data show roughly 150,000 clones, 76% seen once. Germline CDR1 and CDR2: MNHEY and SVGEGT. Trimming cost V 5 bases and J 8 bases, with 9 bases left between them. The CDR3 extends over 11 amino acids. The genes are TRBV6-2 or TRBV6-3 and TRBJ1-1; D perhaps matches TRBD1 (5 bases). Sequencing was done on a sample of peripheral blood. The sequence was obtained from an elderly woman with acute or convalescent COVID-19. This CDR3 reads CASSDSTEAFF. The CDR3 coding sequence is TGTGCCAGCAGTGACAGCACCGAAGCTTTCTTT.